The T cell receptor (beta chain) described here comes from a study of beta chain features in type 1 diabetes. Study details: Patients looked much like healthy donors when it came to age, gender and cell yields.

Study-level findings and limits: Patients with type 1 diabetes showed fewer VDJ junction insertions and more deletions. The study found moderately but significantly shorter TCRB CDR3s in all four CD4+ subsets of Type 1 diabetes patients.

As regards this clone: What it binds is not known.

Investigators reverse transcribed all isolated RNA, so they sequenced expressed TCRB transcripts. The repertoire was sequenced with immunoSEQ multiplex PCR; TCRdb's copy has only in-frame clones and lacks some. The sample contains 600,000 to 700,000 clones, around an eighth of which appear only once. Heparinised blood was drawn once per donor, averaging around 110 mL. The sequencing input was naive CD4+ T cells from blood. This sequence originates from a man aged 18 to 30 with type 1 diabetes.

CDR3 protein: CAWTRTARAYTF. The CDR3 DNA reads TGTGCCTGGACCAGGACAGCCCGAGCCTACACCTTC. The chain recombines TRBV30 with TRBJ1-2, with D perhaps TRBD1 (6 bases). Germline assignment: CDR1 GTSNPN and CDR2 SVGIG (reference sequence). With 4 bases removed from V and 10 bases from J, the gap between germline ends came to 16 bases. The CDR3 spans 12 residues.